Detailed here is one TCR beta chain. CDR3 length: 16 amino acids. Unmatched junction bases numbered 12, after V lost 8 bases and J lost 4 bases. The germline V gene encodes CDR1 MDHEN and CDR2 SYDVKM. The data were obtained in a study of cytomegalovirus exposure and HLA in healthy donors. PCR amplification relied on 60 Vbeta primers (plus 13 Jbeta primers). Clones were sequenced by immunoSEQ multiplex PCR, and TCRdb holds only the in-frame ones, with some missing. The table gives roughly 34,000 clones; the top ten clones make up under 4.5% of it. This clonotype was sampled from a man aged 40-49 years in good health and CMV-seronegative. What was sequenced was PBMCs. This chain connects TRBV28 to TRBJ2-5; 11 bases agree with TRBD1. The chain's CDR3 is CASGTAGQGARETQYF. The CDR3, as DNA: TGTGCCAGCGGAACCGCTGGACAGGGGGCGAGAGAGACCCAGTACTTC. The full variable domain, its missing parts supplied by reference TRBV28 and TRBJ2-5, is DVKVTQSSRYLVKRTGEKVFLECVQDMDHENMFWYRQDPGLGLRLIYFSYDVKMKEKGDIPEGYSVSREKKERFSLILESASTNQTSMYLCASGTAGQGARETQYFGPGTRLLVL.